This passage covers 13 T cell receptor beta chains from one sample sequenced in a study of T-cell reconstitution after alpha-beta-depleted transplantation in children. Unique molecular identifiers were incorporated during preparation of the TCRbeta library. From the PCR reads, TCRdb called clonotypes with MiXCR, one entry per CDR3 protein. The data hold under 350,000 distinct CDR3 sequences, with roughly 9.5% observed a single time. Sample: PBMCs from the stem cell graft donor, taken from the stem cell graft. Source of these receptors: a human donor who donated a stem cell graft to a child with SCID.

The chain couples TRBV5-5 to TRBJ2-3; 11 bases agree with TRBD2. This CDR3 has 16 amino acids. V lost 3 bases and J lost 2; bases outside the gene matches: 5. Looked up from germline, CDR1 is SGHKS and CDR2 is YYEKEE (reference sequence). The CDR3 sequence is CASSYSGGVNTDTQYF. The CDR3 nucleotides read TGTGCCAGCAGCTATAGCGGGGGGGTAAACACAGATACGCAGTATTTT.

This clonotype was found many times. The chain joins TRBV6-6 to TRBJ2-5; the D call may be TRBD1 or TRBD2 (5 bases each). V gave up 2 bases and J gave up 7 bases, with 11 bases separating them. The CDR3 runs 13 residues. Looked up from germline, CDR1 is MNHNY and CDR2 is SVGAGI (reference sequence). This CDR3 is CASSYEGFGTQYF. CDR3 sequence (DNA): TGTGCCAGCAGTTACGAGGGGTTTGGGACCCAGTACTTC.

This clonotype was seen ten or more times. The rearrangement links TRBV6-6 to TRBJ2-5; D tentatively reads TRBD1 or TRBD2 (5 bases each). V dropped 6 bases and J dropped 5 bases, with 13 bases sitting between them. This CDR3 has 13 amino acids. In germline, CDR1 is MNHNY, CDR2 SVGAGI (reference sequence). The CDR3 DNA sequence: TGTGCCAGCAGCACCGGGACGGGTGAGACCCAGTACTTC. As protein: CASSTGTGETQYF.

This clonotype was detected a few times. This chain joins TRBV19 and TRBJ1-5; no clear D gene. The CDR3 runs to 12 residues. Trimming stripped 2 bases from V and 7 bases from J, with 6 bases between. From germline, CDR1 is LNHDA and CDR2 SQIVND (reference sequence). The CDR3 reads CASSITWQPQHF. The DNA for the CDR3 is TGTGCCAGTAGTATAACCTGGCAGCCCCAGCATTTT.

In its sample, this clonotype was seen a few times. The CDR3 is CASSDRITGELFF. CDR3 bases: TGTGCCAGCAGCGATCGGATCACCGGGGAGCTGTTTTTT. The V and J genes are TRBV7-9 and TRBJ2-2; D is unclear. Germline-derived CDR1 and CDR2 are SEHNR and FQNEAQ (reference sequence). CDR3 length equals 13 residues. The ends were cut back, 5 bases at V and 4 bases at J, with 8 bases in the middle.

This clonotype was seen repeatedly, ten times or more. This rearrangement joins TRBV3-1 to TRBJ2-1, with TRBD2 as a possible D gene (7 bases). V was shortened by 6 bases and J by 8 bases, with 20 bases between the two germline ends. The germline gives CDR1 LGHDT, CDR2 YNNKEL (reference sequence). The CDR3 runs 15 residues. CDR3 protein: CASSGGGLFLDEQFF. The CDR3 nucleotides are TGTGCCAGCAGTGGGGGGGGGCTCTTCCTGGATGAGCAGTTCTTC.

This clonotype occurred many times. V usage is TRBV20-1 and J usage is TRBJ2-1, with 7 bases that match TRBD1. V gave up 5 bases and J gave up 4 bases; unmatched junction bases: 11. The CDR3 consists of 15 residues. Germline values: CDR1 DFQATT, CDR2 SNEGSKA (reference sequence). CDR3 DNA: TGCAGTGCTCCAAGACAGGGTCGCTCTTACAATGAGCAGTTCTTC. It encodes CSAPRQGRSYNEQFF.

This clonotype was detected a few times. This rearrangement joins TRBV18 to TRBJ1-2; D call uncertain. The CDR3 sequence is 14 residues long. V lost 4 bases and J lost 0, with 9 bases in between. In germline, CDR1 is KGHSH, CDR2 LQKENI. In DNA form, the CDR3 reads TGTGCCAGCTCACTTTCCGCCACTAACTATGGCTACACCTTC. This encodes CASSLSATNYGYTF. Based on the CDR3 plus reference TRBV18 and TRBJ1-2, the full variable domain is NAGVMQNPRHLVRRRGQEARLRCSPMKGHSHVYWYRQLPEEGLKFMVYLQKENIIDESGMPKERFSAEFPKEGPSILRIQQVVRGDSAAYFCASSLSATNYGYTFGSGTRLTVV.

Many counts were recorded for this clonotype. V usage is TRBV11-1 and J usage is TRBJ1-1, with D hard to call. The V end was cut by 5 bases, the J end by 6 bases, with 10 bases between. The CDR3 length is 12 residues. Germline CDR1 and CDR2: SGHAT and FQDESV (reference sequence). In DNA form, the CDR3 reads TGTGCCAGCAGCCGCCTGCTTTCTGAAGCTTTCTTT. It is translated as CASSRLLSEAFF.

This clonotype was detected many times. V is TRBV5-1 and J is TRBJ1-1; D is ambiguous. The CDR3 contains 13 residues. CDR1 is SGHRS and CDR2 is YFSETQ in the germline V gene. Trimming stripped 2 bases from V and 5 bases from J, with 10 bases between. Written as DNA, the CDR3 is TGCGCCAGCAGCTTTCGGAGTGGGACTGAAGCTTTCTTT. Its protein product is CASSFRSGTEAFF.

This clonotype has just a few counts. The chain is built from TRBV20-1 and TRBJ1-5, with 7 bases identical to TRBD1. J was trimmed by 4 bases and V by 6 bases; bases with no gene match: 3. Germline CDR1 is DFQATT and CDR2 is SNEGSKA (reference sequence). The CDR3 consists of 12 residues. The CDR3 DNA is TGCAGTGCCGAGGGACAGAATCAGCCCCAGCATTTT. Its translation: CSAEGQNQPQHF.

This clonotype was counted ten times or more. The chain employs TRBV5-5 and TRBJ1-5; 9 bases align to TRBD1. The junction had 6 bases not matched to a gene; V was cut back by 0 bases and J by 2 bases. Germline V CDR1 and CDR2: SGHKS, YYEKEE (reference sequence). The CDR3 has 17 amino acids. The CDR3 loop reads CASSLGTGERGNQPQHF. The CDR3 DNA follows: TGTGCCAGCAGCTTGGGGACAGGGGAGAGGGGCAATCAGCCCCAGCATTTT.

This clonotype has ten or more counts. This chain links TRBV7-9 with TRBJ2-7; D not certain. V dropped 1 base and J dropped 3 bases, with 10 bases sitting between them. Germline values: CDR1 SEHNR, CDR2 FQNEAQ (reference sequence). The CDR3 runs to 14 residues. The CDR3 here is CASSLEAEFYEQYF. The DNA of the CDR3 is TGTGCCAGCAGCTTAGAGGCGGAATTCTACGAGCAGTACTTC.